This TCR beta chain came from a study of T cell responses to AZD1222 COVID-19 vaccine. Overall study results and limits: Repertoires in all cases were sampled only once the peak T cell response had passed.

Remarks on this clone: Its cognate antigen is unknown.

Profiling relied on immunoSEQ multiplex PCR, and the TCRdb table lists in-frame clones only, not all of them. Among fewer than 110,000 clones listed, around 91% were seen once. The CDR3 is made up of 18 amino acids. The V gene lost 4 bases and the J gene lost 5 bases, with 23 bases spanning the gap. Germline lookup yields CDR1 LGHNA and CDR2 YSLEER. Sample: peripheral blood, taken on day 0 of AZD1222 vaccination. The receptor was isolated from an adult in good health. The chain recombines TRBV4-3 with TRBJ2-2; tentative D call: TRBD2 (7 bases). CDR3 sequence reads: CASSPRAGAQGSTGELFF. Here the CDR3 DNA reads TGCGCCAGCAGCCCCCGGGCGGGGGCGCAAGGTAGTACCGGGGAGCTGTTTTTT.